A selection of T cell receptor beta chains follows, all from one sample in a study of cytomegalovirus exposure and HLA in healthy donors. The protocol was immunoSEQ multiplex PCR, while the TCRdb copy is restricted to in-frame clones and leaves out a portion. The sample has some 130,000 clones, about three quarters seen once. Sequencing input: PBMCs. The receptors were sampled from a male donor in good health and CMV-seronegative. Both conserved end residues are part of each CDR3. A D gene is named only where the DNA matches it firmly. Some rows have no size entry. The others give once, few or many, or a class for an expanded clone.

j_gene: TRBJ2-3
v_gene: TRBV5-6
abundance: NA
d_gene: NA
CDR3nt: TGTGCCAGCAGCTTCATTCGGGGCACAGATACGCAGTATTTT
CDR3aa: CASSFIRGTDTQYF

j_gene: TRBJ2-3
v_gene: TRBV5-4
abundance: NA
d_gene: NA
CDR3nt: TGTGCCAGCAGCTTGGCTTGGGGGCAGGCAGATACGCAGTATTTT
CDR3aa: CASSLAWGQADTQYF

j_gene: TRBJ2-1
v_gene: TRBV13
abundance: few
d_gene: TRBD2
CDR3nt: TGTGCCAGCAGCTCATTTAGCGGGGGGCCTGAATCTTACAATGAGCAGTTCTTC
CDR3aa: CASSSFSGGPESYNEQFF

j_gene: TRBJ2-7
v_gene: TRBV4-2
abundance: NA
d_gene: TRBD2
CDR3nt: TGTGCCAGCAGCCAATTAGCGGGGACTAGCGGAACCTACGAGCAGTACTTC
CDR3aa: CASSQLAGTSGTYEQYF

j_gene: TRBJ2-7
v_gene: TRBV7-9
abundance: NA
d_gene: TRBD1
CDR3nt: TGTTCCAGCAGCCGGGACAGAACCTACGAGCAGTACTTC
CDR3aa: CSSSRDRTYEQYF

j_gene: TRBJ2-2
v_gene: TRBV5-6
abundance: NA
d_gene: TRBD2
CDR3nt: TGTGCCAGCAGCACCAGGACTAGCGGCAGGAACACCGGGGAGCTGTTTTTT
CDR3aa: CASSTRTSGRNTGELFF

j_gene: TRBJ2-2
v_gene: TRBV5-1
abundance: few
d_gene: NA
CDR3nt: TGCGCCAGCAGCTTCGGACTCCGCTCCGGAGGGCCGGGCGCCGGGGAGCTGTTTTTT
CDR3aa: CASSFGLRSGGPGAGELFF

j_gene: TRBJ1-2
v_gene: TRBV4-3
abundance: NA
d_gene: NA
CDR3nt: TGCGCCAGCAGCCAAGACCAGGGTCGGGTCTATGGCTACACCTTC
CDR3aa: CASSQDQGRVYGYTF

j_gene: TRBJ2-7
v_gene: TRBV4-2
abundance: NA
d_gene: NA
CDR3nt: TGTGCCAGCAGCCAAGGACTGTACGAGCAGTACTTC
CDR3aa: CASSQGLYEQYF

j_gene: TRBJ1-1
v_gene: TRBV18
abundance: NA
d_gene: NA
CDR3nt: TGTGCCAGCTCACCATCAGGGGCGAGCACTGAAGCTTTCTTT
CDR3aa: CASSPSGASTEAFF

j_gene: TRBJ2-7
v_gene: TRBV7-3
abundance: NA
d_gene: TRBD1
CDR3nt: TGTGCCAGCAGCCCTGGGACAGGGAAGAGGGAGCAGTACTTC
CDR3aa: CASSPGTGKREQYF

j_gene: TRBJ2-3
v_gene: TRBV27
abundance: NA
d_gene: NA
CDR3nt: TGTGCCAGCAGTGAACAGGGAGTCACAGATACGCAGTATTTT
CDR3aa: CASSEQGVTDTQYF

j_gene: TRBJ2-1
v_gene: TRBV9
abundance: NA
d_gene: NA
CDR3nt: TGTGCCAGCAGCGAGGGGGACTACTCGCGCGAGCAGTTCTTC
CDR3aa: CASSEGDYSREQFF

j_gene: TRBJ2-5
v_gene: TRBV7-3
abundance: NA
d_gene: NA
CDR3nt: TGTGCCAGCAGCTTAAGGAGGGGAGGAGCGGGCGGATTCGAGACCCAGTACTTC
CDR3aa: CASSLRRGGAGGFETQYF

j_gene: TRBJ1-1
v_gene: TRBV7-9
abundance: NA
d_gene: TRBD1
CDR3nt: TGTGCCAGCAGCTTACCGCCCTACAGGGGGAGAGGGGCTGGCACTGAAGCTTTCTTT
CDR3aa: CASSLPPYRGRGAGTEAFF

j_gene: TRBJ1-5
v_gene: TRBV5-1
abundance: NA
d_gene: NA
CDR3nt: TGCGCCAGCAGCCCAGGGTCGAGCAATCAGCCCCAGCATTTT
CDR3aa: CASSPGSSNQPQHF

j_gene: TRBJ1-1
v_gene: TRBV7-9
abundance: NA
d_gene: NA
CDR3nt: TGTGCCAGCAGCCGTATTAACACTGAAGCTTTCTTT
CDR3aa: CASSRINTEAFF

j_gene: TRBJ2-5
v_gene: TRBV18
abundance: NA
d_gene: NA
CDR3nt: TGTGCCAGCTCACCACTACTAGAGACCCAGTACTTC
CDR3aa: CASSPLLETQYF

j_gene: TRBJ2-1
v_gene: TRBV27
abundance: NA
d_gene: NA
CDR3nt: TGTGCCAGCAGTTTAGCAGGGTATAAGGGGCAGTTCTTC
CDR3aa: CASSLAGYKGQFF

j_gene: TRBJ2-7
v_gene: TRBV4-1
abundance: few
d_gene: NA
CDR3nt: TGCGCCAGCAGCCCTGCAGGCCCTTACGAGCAGTACTTC
CDR3aa: CASSPAGPYEQYF

j_gene: TRBJ2-7
v_gene: TRBV5-4
abundance: NA
d_gene: NA
CDR3nt: TGTGCCAGCAGCTCGGCAGGACAGATCTACGAGCAGTACTTC
CDR3aa: CASSSAGQIYEQYF

j_gene: TRBJ1-5
v_gene: TRBV4-2
abundance: few
d_gene: NA
CDR3nt: TGTGCCAGCAGCCAAGATTCTGGGCAGGGGAATCAGCCCCAGCATTTT
CDR3aa: CASSQDSGQGNQPQHF

j_gene: TRBJ2-7
v_gene: TRBV4-3
abundance: NA
d_gene: TRBD2
CDR3nt: TGCGCCAGCAGCCAAGGGGGGGGGTCGTCCTACGAGCAGTACTTC
CDR3aa: CASSQGGGSSYEQYF

j_gene: TRBJ2-3
v_gene: TRBV14
abundance: NA
d_gene: TRBD2
CDR3nt: TGTGCCAGCAGCCAAGATACTCGGCGGGGGGGCAAGTATTTT
CDR3aa: CASSQDTRRGGKYF

j_gene: TRBJ2-7
v_gene: TRBV9
abundance: NA
d_gene: NA
CDR3nt: TGTGCCAGCAGCGTAGATACAGGCCTCGTCTACGAGCAGTACTTC
CDR3aa: CASSVDTGLVYEQYF

j_gene: TRBJ1-4
v_gene: TRBV11-2
abundance: NA
d_gene: NA
CDR3nt: TGTGCCAGCAGCCCCTCGGGGGGGCTAGCTAATGAAAAACTGTTTTTT
CDR3aa: CASSPSGGLANEKLFF

j_gene: TRBJ1-1
v_gene: TRBV7-2
abundance: NA
d_gene: NA
CDR3nt: TGTGCCAGCAGCTTCCCTAGGGGCGGCATGAACACTGAAGCTTTCTTT
CDR3aa: CASSFPRGGMNTEAFF

j_gene: TRBJ1-4
v_gene: TRBV5-5
abundance: NA
d_gene: TRBD1
CDR3nt: TGTGCCAGCAGCCCACGGACAGGCGGTCAATATATTAATGAAAAACTGTTTTTT
CDR3aa: CASSPRTGGQYINEKLFF

j_gene: TRBJ2-1
v_gene: TRBV7-9
abundance: NA
d_gene: TRBD2
CDR3nt: TGTGCCAGCGTAGGGCCCACCGGGACTAGCGCATCCAATGAGCAGTTCTTC
CDR3aa: CASVGPTGTSASNEQFF

j_gene: TRBJ2-7
v_gene: TRBV9
abundance: NA
d_gene: TRBD1
CDR3nt: TGTGCCAGCAGCGTAAGGATCGGGACAGATTACGAGCAGTACTTC
CDR3aa: CASSVRIGTDYEQYF

j_gene: TRBJ2-3
v_gene: TRBV7-2
abundance: NA
d_gene: NA
CDR3nt: TGTGCCAGCAGCTTAGTTGCTACCCTCACAGATACGCAGTATTTT
CDR3aa: CASSLVATLTDTQYF